These 15 T cell receptor beta chains were sequenced from one sample in a study of T cells after yellow fever vaccination. Each CDR3 protein gets one entry after TCRdb re-called the 5' RACE reads with MiXCR. The sample includes about 110,000 distinct CDR3 sequences, approximately 8.4% seen only once; the top ten take roughly 23%. The specimen was CD8+ T cells sorted from PBMCs, collected 45 days after the yellow fever booster vaccination. These receptors came from a young man who received the YFV17D yellow fever vaccine.

This clonotype was seen a handful of times. The V and J genes are TRBV5-1 and TRBJ2-7, with 7 bases matching TRBD1. This CDR3 comprises 14 residues. Germline lookup yields CDR1 SGHRS and CDR2 YFSETQ. V dropped 3 bases and J dropped 2; count of bases not matched to a gene: 5. The CDR3 here is CASSSLDRAYEQYF. The CDR3 nucleotides are TGCGCCAGCAGCTCGCTAGACAGGGCCTACGAGCAGTACTTC.

This clonotype was counted at least ten times. This chain connects TRBV5-1 to TRBJ2-1; no reliable D call. Trimming cost V 4 bases and J 4 bases, with 12 bases left between them. CDR3 size: 14 residues. Per the germline V gene, CDR1 is SGHRS and CDR2 is YFSETQ. The CDR3 is CASSLDLVYNEQFF. The DNA of the CDR3 is TGCGCCAGCAGCCTAGATCTAGTATACAATGAGCAGTTCTTC.

This clonotype has a count of ten or more. This chain's CDR3 is CSVERLVYNEQFF. CDR3 sequence (DNA): TGCAGCGTTGAGCGTCTAGTTTACAATGAGCAGTTCTTC. The genes are TRBV29-1 and TRBJ2-1; no firm D call. The CDR3 loop spans 13 amino acids. The germline V gene encodes CDR1 SQVTM and CDR2 ANQGSEA. V shed 3 bases and J shed 4 bases, with 10 bases lying between them.

This clonotype has at least ten counts. Written as DNA, the CDR3 is TGCAGCATGGACAGGGTTGACGACAATGAGCAGTTCTTC. Amino acid sequence: CSMDRVDDNEQFF. The J gene is TRBJ2-1, the V gene TRBV29-1; 8 bases match TRBD1. The germline gives CDR1 SQVTM, CDR2 ANQGSEA. There are 13 residues in the CDR3. V lost 8 bases, J lost 5 bases, and 8 bases stayed unmatched.

There are many counts of this clonotype. J is TRBJ2-1 and V is TRBV4-3, with D uncertain. Trimming shortened V by 1 base and J by 0 bases, and 10 bases separated the two germline ends. There are 16 residues in the CDR3. The V gene's germline CDR1 is LGHNA and CDR2 YSLEER. The CDR3 DNA reads as TGCGCCAGCAGCCAAGGGCCCCAGAGCTCCTACAATGAGCAGTTCTTC. The encoded protein is CASSQGPQSSYNEQFF.

At least ten counts were recorded for this clonotype. This chain joins TRBV4-3 and TRBJ2-7, with D perhaps matching TRBD1 or TRBD2 (6 bases each). The germline gives CDR1 LGHNA, CDR2 YSLEER. This CDR3 has 16 amino acids. Between the trimmed V and J ends, which lost 1 base and 5 bases, there was a span of 18 bases. The CDR3: CASSQVLPGEENEQYF. The DNA of the CDR3 is TGCGCCAGCAGCCAAGTACTTCCAGGGGAGGAGAACGAGCAGTACTTC.

Only a few counts were recorded for this clonotype. The rearrangement uses TRBV7-9 and TRBJ2-1; no clear D. The CDR3 runs 12 residues. Germline CDR1 is SEHNR and CDR2 is FQNEAQ (reference sequence). This CDR3 is CGVVLALNEQFF. Written as DNA, the CDR3 is TGTGGGGTTGTTTTGGCGTTGAATGAGCAGTTCTTC.

Many counts were recorded for this clonotype. The chain combines TRBV13 with TRBJ2-7; D uncertain. Per the germline V gene, CDR1 is PRHDT and CDR2 is FYEKMQ (reference sequence). The V end was cut by 0 bases, the J end by 6 bases, with 6 bases between. This CDR3 spans 12 amino acids. The CDR3 is CASSLGVGEQYF. The DNA for the CDR3 is TGTGCCAGCAGCTTAGGGGTTGGCGAGCAGTACTTC.

This clonotype was observed many times. The chain combines TRBV6-5 with TRBJ2-3, with a possible D match to TRBD2 (6 bases). V lost 1 base and J lost 6, with 11 bases in between. This CDR3 spans 14 amino acids. Germline CDR1 MNHEY, CDR2 SVGAGI. This chain's CDR3 is CASSYYGSPDTQYF. The DNA for the CDR3 is TGTGCCAGCAGTTACTACGGGAGTCCGGATACGCAGTATTTT.

Ten or more counts support this clonotype. V and J are TRBV7-2 and TRBJ2-7; D remains ambiguous. Trimming shortened V by 7 bases and J by 1 base, and 11 bases separated the two germline ends. CDR1 is SGHTA and CDR2 is FQGNSA in the germline V gene. The CDR3 loop spans 13 amino acids. The CDR3, as DNA: TGTGCCAGCACCAAGGACCCTTCCTACGAGCAGTACTTC. It is translated as CASTKDPSYEQYF.

Note on this clonotype: This may come from a read error, since a much larger clone is one base off. V usage is TRBV29-1 and J usage is TRBJ2-4; D might be TRBD2 (5 bases). The CDR3 is 18 amino acids. Germline V gene lookup returns CDR1 SQVTM and CDR2 ANQGSEA. DNA of the CDR3: TGCAGCGTTGGGGTGATGGAGGTGGGAAACCTAGCCAAAAACATTCTGTACTTC. The encoded protein is CSVGVMEVGNLAKNILYF. The whole variable domain, filled in from reference TRBV29-1 and TRBJ2-4, reads SAVISQKPSRDICQRGTSLTIQCQVDSQVTMMFWYRQQPGQSLTLIATANQGSEATYESGFVIDKFPISRPNLTFSTLTVSNMSPEDSSIYLCSVGVMEVGNLAKNILYFGAGTRLSVL.

Points on this clonotype: A read error may be the cause here, since a much bigger clone is one base away. V and J are TRBV12-3 or TRBV12-4 and TRBJ2-5; no reliable D call. CDR3 length: 16 amino acids. Trimming left V 5 bases short and J 5 bases short, with 21 bases between. CDR3 amino acids: CASSIPTRELGETQYF. DNA for the CDR3: TGTGCCAGCAGTATCCCGACGAGAGAGCTGGGGGAGACCCAGTACTTC.

This clonotype was counted a few times. This chain uses TRBV5-4 with TRBJ2-2, with D unresolved. V was cut by 5 bases and J by 0 bases, with 2 bases left in between. The CDR3 sequence is 12 residues long. Per germline, CDR1 SGHNT and CDR2 YYREEE (reference sequence). The CDR3 DNA follows: TGTGCCAGCAGAACGAACACCGGGGAGCTGTTTTTT. It specifies CASRTNTGELFF.

The V call is TRBV29-1, the J call TRBJ2-5; the match to TRBD2 covers 16 bases. J lost 5 bases, V lost 6 bases, and 24 bases had no gene match. Germline V CDR1 and CDR2: SQVTM, ANQGSEA. This CDR3 spans 21 amino acids. The CDR3 region is CSVDGVGLGTSGRGARETQYF. The CDR3 DNA is TGCAGCGTGGATGGGGTCGGGCTCGGGACTAGCGGGAGGGGCGCTCGGGAGACCCAGTACTTC. Combining the CDR3 with reference TRBV29-1 and TRBJ2-5 gives the whole variable domain SAVISQKPSRDICQRGTSLTIQCQVDSQVTMMFWYRQQPGQSLTLIATANQGSEATYESGFVIDKFPISRPNLTFSTLTVSNMSPEDSSIYLCSVDGVGLGTSGRGARETQYFGPGTRLLVL.

The table lists this clonotype with many counts. CDR3 protein: CATARTSGDQETQYF. In nucleotides, the CDR3 is TGTGCCACAGCTAGGACTAGCGGAGACCAAGAGACCCAGTACTTC. The chain has TRBV7-7 and TRBJ2-5; TRBD2 agrees at 10 bases. The CDR3 has 15 residues. Unmatched junction bases numbered 8, after V lost 10 bases and J lost 0 bases. Germline assignment: CDR1 SSHAT and CDR2 FNYEAQ (reference sequence).